These 32 T cell receptor beta chains share one sample of origin, sequenced in a study of regulatory T cells in long-lasting Graves disease. Construction of TCR beta libraries relied on iRepertoire HTBI primers and on Arm-PCR targeting CDR3 regions. TCRdb reprocessed the multiplex PCR reads with MiXCR, giving one entry per CDR3 protein. Here the sample spans about 380,000 distinct CDR3 sequences, roughly a sixth being singletons. This sample's time point: newly diagnosed GD, antithyroid drugs for less than 3 months. From PBMCs, RNA was extracted and then used to make the TCR library. The sequences come from peripheral blood mononuclear cells (PBMCs), collected at new diagnosis, from a patient treated with antithyroid drugs. The origin of the receptors is a female donor with Graves disease.

The chain combines TRBV24-1 with TRBJ2-3; 15 bases match TRBD2. This CDR3 is built from 18 residues. The germline gives CDR1 KGHDR, CDR2 SFDVKD. The trim removed 1 base at V and 3 bases at J, leaving 4 bases unmatched. CDR3 nucleotides: TGTGCCACCAGTGATTTCTGGACTAGCGGGAGGGAAACAGATACGCAGTATTTT. Translation gives CATSDFWTSGRETDTQYF.

This clonotype has a count of ten or more. The rearrangement joins TRBV11-2 to TRBJ1-4; D perhaps matches TRBD1 (5 bases). This CDR3 spans 15 amino acids. Germline V gene lookup returns CDR1 SGHAT and CDR2 FQNNGV. V lost 4 bases to trimming and J lost 11 bases, with 20 bases between them. CDR3 bases: TGTGCCAGCAGCTCCCAAATTGGGGGAGTGGGGAAACTGTTTTTT. Translation: CASSSQIGGVGKLFF.

This clonotype turned up a few times. The chain employs TRBV7-2 and TRBJ2-2; TRBD2 matches at 8 bases. V was pared by 5 bases and J by 5 bases, with 10 bases of the junction left unmatched. The CDR3 is made up of 16 amino acids. Germline V gene sequence: CDR1 SGHTA, CDR2 FQGNSA. As DNA, the CDR3 is TGTGCCAGCAGCCACCTTCGGGGGGGCGCAACCGGGGAGCTGTTTTTT. Encoded protein: CASSHLRGGATGELFF.

Ten or more counts support this clonotype. The V and J genes are TRBV2 and TRBJ2-3; tentatively, D is TRBD1 (6 bases). V was shortened by 4 bases and J by 2 bases, with 10 bases between the two germline ends. CDR3 length: 14 residues. Germline V CDR1 and CDR2: SNHLY, FYNNEI. This chain's CDR3 is CASSVQGITDTQYF. The CDR3 bases are TGTGCCAGCAGTGTACAGGGTATCACAGATACGCAGTATTTT.

This clonotype was seen many times. J is TRBJ2-3 and V is TRBV12-5; TRBD2 might be the D (6 bases). This CDR3 spans 16 amino acids. Trimming pared 4 bases from V and 4 bases from J, leaving 18 bases between. Germline loops: CDR1 LGHNT, CDR2 FRNRAP. For the CDR3, the DNA is TGTGCTAGTGGTTATGAAGTTTCGGGAGTCCCAGATACGCAGTATTTT. It specifies CASGYEVSGVPDTQYF. Filled out from reference TRBV12-5 and TRBJ2-3, the complete variable domain reads DARVTQTPRHKVTEMGQEVTMRCQPILGHNTVFWYRQTMMQGLELLAYFRNRAPLDDSGMPKDRFSAEMPDATLATLKIQPSEPRDSAVYFCASGYEVSGVPDTQYFGPGTRLTVL.

In this sample, this clonotype turned up many times. V and J are TRBV6-2 or TRBV6-3 and TRBJ1-5, with 10 bases lining up with TRBD1. The CDR3 is made up of 15 amino acids. Trimming cost V 4 bases and J 6 bases; bases outside gene matches: 6. Germline V gene lookup returns CDR1 MNHEY and CDR2 SVGEGT. CDR3 nucleotides: TGTGCCAGCAGTTCCGGACAGGGGGGCGGTCAGCCCCAGCATTTT. This sequence encodes CASSSGQGGGQPQHF.

This clonotype was observed a handful of times. The chain carries TRBV10-3 and TRBJ1-6; no clear D. This CDR3 spans 15 amino acids. Trimming pared 0 bases from V and 5 bases from J, leaving 8 bases between. Germline CDR1 ENHRY, CDR2 SYGVKD. The CDR3, as DNA: TGTGCCATCAGTGAGTCCGCGGAGGATAATTCACCCCTCCACTTT. Protein: CAISESAEDNSPLHF.

This clonotype showed up just a few times. V usage is TRBV30 and J usage is TRBJ2-7, with TRBD2 matching 9 bases. Germline V gene sequence: CDR1 GTSNPN, CDR2 SVGIG (reference sequence). Germline trimming cut 0 bases from V and 5 bases from J; bases unmatched to any gene: 5. The CDR3 runs 14 residues. DNA for the CDR3: TGTGCCTGGAGTGTAGGAGCGGGAGGAGACGAGCAGTACTTC. Residues: CAWSVGAGGDEQYF.

This clonotype appeared a few times. In DNA form, the CDR3 reads TGTGCCAGCAGTTTAACGCAGAATCAGCCCCAGCATTTT. This gives the protein CASSLTQNQPQHF. The rearrangement links TRBV12-3 or TRBV12-4 to TRBJ1-5; D uncertain. V was shortened by 2 bases and J by 4 bases, with 6 bases between the two germline ends. This CDR3 is built from 13 residues.

Only a few counts were recorded for this clonotype. V and J are TRBV5-1 and TRBJ1-1; TRBD1 agrees at 8 bases. From germline, CDR1 is SGHRS and CDR2 YFSETQ. This CDR3 has 14 residues. V dropped 3 bases and J dropped 6; count of bases not matched to a gene: 7. The CDR3 loop is CASSSIQGDPEAFF. The CDR3 DNA is TGCGCCAGCAGCTCAATACAGGGGGACCCTGAAGCTTTCTTT.

This clonotype was detected many times. The CDR3 DNA follows: TGTGCCAGCAGCTTGAGAGGGGCGAATGAGCAGTTCTTC. Translated: CASSLRGANEQFF. This rearrangement joins TRBV7-2 to TRBJ2-1; D could derive from TRBD1 or TRBD2 (5 bases each). The germline V and J ends were trimmed by 3 bases and 7 bases, with 10 bases remaining between them. CDR3 size: 13 residues. The germline V gene encodes CDR1 SGHTA and CDR2 FQGNSA.

In this sample, this clonotype turned up many times. The J gene is TRBJ2-5, the V gene TRBV2; TRBD1 matches at 10 bases. Per the germline V gene, CDR1 is SNHLY and CDR2 is FYNNEI. Unmatched junction bases numbered 14, after V lost 8 bases and J lost 5 bases. CDR3 length: 16 amino acids. CDR3 sequence: CASCFRGQGIEETQYF. The DNA for the CDR3 is TGTGCCAGCTGCTTCCGGGGACAGGGGATTGAGGAGACCCAGTACTTC. Full variable domain (rest looked up from reference TRBV2 and TRBJ2-5): EPEVTQTPSHQVTQMGQEVILRCVPISNHLYFYWYRQILGQKVEFLVSFYNNEISEKSEIFDDQFSVERPDGSNFTLKIRSTKLEDSAMYFCASCFRGQGIEETQYFGPGTRLLVL.

This clonotype appeared many times. V gene TRBV4-3 combines with J gene TRBJ2-2, with D uncertain. Trimming stripped 4 bases from V and 0 bases from J, with 6 bases between. CDR1 and CDR2 (germline): LGHNA, YSLEER. CDR3 length equals 14 residues. The CDR3 spells CASSRGSNTGELFF. CDR3 coding DNA: TGCGCCAGCAGCCGGGGATCGAACACCGGGGAGCTGTTTTTT.

The V gene is TRBV5-8, the J gene TRBJ1-3; 7 bases are shared with TRBD1. This CDR3 comprises 16 residues. Germline V gene data show CDR1 as SGHTS and CDR2 as YDEGEE. V trimming: 1 base; J trimming: 0 bases; junction bases outside the gene matches: 4. The CDR3 reads CASSLYRGFSGNTIYF. CDR3 coding DNA: TGTGCCAGCAGCTTGTACAGGGGCTTCTCTGGAAACACCATATATTTT.

This clonotype occurred many times. The gene calls are TRBV5-6 and TRBJ2-1; 15 bases fit TRBD2. Germline V gives CDR1 SGHDT, CDR2 YYEEEE. This CDR3 comprises 17 residues. The junction had 4 bases not matched to a gene; V was cut back by 4 bases and J by 2 bases. The CDR3 reads CASSLRTSGGAYNEQFF. Written as DNA, the CDR3 is TGTGCCAGCAGCCTCCGGACTAGCGGGGGGGCCTACAATGAGCAGTTCTTC. Variable domain in full (rest from reference TRBV5-6 and TRBJ2-1): DAGVTQSPTHLIKTRGQQVTLRCSPKSGHDTVSWYQQALGQGPQFIFQYYEEEERQRGNFPDRFSGHQFPNYSSELNVNALLLGDSALYLCASSLRTSGGAYNEQFFGPGTRLTVL.

The rearrangement uses TRBV29-1 and TRBJ2-2; a weak D match, TRBD2 (6 bases). Germline V gives CDR1 SQVTM, CDR2 ANQGSEA. The length of the CDR3 is 15 residues. V lost 3 bases, J lost 2 bases, and 13 bases lay in between. This chain's CDR3 is CSVDRGGVNTGELFF. The CDR3 DNA reads as TGCAGCGTTGATAGAGGCGGGGTCAACACCGGGGAGCTGTTTTTT.

The chain links TRBV27 to TRBJ1-1; 7 nucleotides agree with TRBD1. Per germline, CDR1 MNHEY and CDR2 SMNVEV (reference sequence). The CDR3 runs to 13 residues. The J segment lost 6 bases and the V segment lost 5 bases, leaving 6 bases of the junction unmatched. The CDR3 reads CASSTTTGSEAFF. The CDR3 DNA sequence: TGTGCCAGCAGTACGACGACAGGGTCTGAAGCTTTCTTT.

This clonotype was seen a few times. The rearrangement uses TRBV4-3 and TRBJ2-1; the D is unclear. The CDR3 consists of 15 residues. Germline CDR1 and CDR2: LGHNA and YSLEER. V lost 4 bases to trimming and J lost 1 base, with 11 bases between them. The CDR3 protein is CASSPDLLSYNEQFF. CDR3 nucleotides: TGCGCCAGCAGCCCAGACTTACTATCCTACAATGAGCAGTTCTTC.

There are many counts of this clonotype. The genes are TRBV27 and TRBJ1-2; D possibly corresponds to TRBD1 (6 bases). Germline V CDR1 and CDR2: MNHEY, SMNVEV (reference sequence). V was pared by 5 bases and J by 7 bases, with 17 bases between. This CDR3 contains 14 residues. CDR3 amino acids: CASSPSRDTGGYTF. The CDR3 DNA follows: TGTGCCAGCAGTCCAAGCCGGGACACAGGTGGCTACACCTTC.

This clonotype was found many times. V and J are TRBV28 and TRBJ2-6; TRBD1 aligns across 8 bases. The CDR3 length is 16 residues. Trimming took 4 bases from V and 4 from J; bases not matched to a gene: 6. Germline V lookup: CDR1 MDHEN, CDR2 SYDVKM. The DNA of the CDR3 is TGTGCCAGCAGTTCTACAGGGGGGTGGGGGGCCAACGTCCTGACTTTC. It encodes CASSSTGGWGANVLTF.

This clonotype occurred a few times. The chain joins TRBV24-1 to TRBJ2-3, with unresolved D. The CDR3 is 16 amino acids. The germline V and J ends were trimmed by 0 bases and 4 bases, with 13 bases remaining between them. From germline, CDR1 is KGHDR and CDR2 SFDVKD. The DNA of the CDR3 is TGTGCCACCAGTGATTTGGGGCACAATGGCGCAGATACGCAGTATTTT. Protein: CATSDLGHNGADTQYF.

The table lists this clonotype with a few counts. V usage is TRBV19 and J usage is TRBJ2-3; perhaps D is TRBD1 or TRBD2 (5 bases each). Germline V gives CDR1 LNHDA, CDR2 SQIVND (reference sequence). Trimming shortened V by 5 bases and J by 0 bases, and 18 bases separated the two germline ends. This CDR3 has 17 residues. The CDR3 nucleotides read TGTGCCAGTAGTTCTTCGTCTGGGGGAGCTAGCACAGATACGCAGTATTTT. This translates into CASSSSSGGASTDTQYF.

This clonotype was detected many times. V is TRBV6-2 or TRBV6-3 and J is TRBJ1-5; D unresolved. Per germline, CDR1 MNHEY and CDR2 SVGEGT. This CDR3 has 15 amino acids. V was trimmed by 5 bases and J by 2 bases, leaving 13 bases between them. CDR3 DNA sequence: TGTGCCAGCAGTGAAGTCCCCGGGGGCAATCAGCCCCAGCATTTT. This gives the protein CASSEVPGGNQPQHF.

This clonotype was counted many times. J is TRBJ2-1 and V is TRBV2; possibly TRBD1 for D (6 bases). Germline assignment: CDR1 SNHLY and CDR2 FYNNEI. V shed 4 bases and J shed 2 bases, with 12 bases lying between them. CDR3 length: 15 amino acids. This CDR3 is CASSVVTGPYNEQFF. CDR3 bases: TGTGCCAGCAGTGTGGTCACAGGGCCCTACAATGAGCAGTTCTTC.

A remark on this clonotype: Being one base from a much bigger clone, this may be a read error. The chain carries TRBV27 and TRBJ2-1; D not certain. The germline V gene encodes CDR1 MNHEY and CDR2 SMNVEV (reference sequence). The ends were cut back, 4 bases at V and 10 bases at J, with 20 bases in the middle. CDR3 length equals 15 residues. The CDR3 DNA follows: TGTGCCAGCAGTTCGACCCCCTCGAAGACCTACGAGCAGTTCTTC. Encoded protein: CASSSTPSKTYEQFF.

This clonotype was counted at least ten times. The chain uses TRBV15 and TRBJ1-1; D gene uncertain. The CDR3 has 17 residues. The V and J ends lost 3 bases and 0 bases respectively, with 17 bases between them. From germline, CDR1 is LNHNV and CDR2 YYDKDF (reference sequence). The CDR3 DNA is TGTGCCACCAGCAGCCTTCAAGGTGGCCCATTGAACACTGAAGCTTTCTTT. Translated, it gives CATSSLQGGPLNTEAFF.

This clonotype was observed a few times. The chain is built from TRBV5-5 and TRBJ1-1, with D unclear. The CDR3 runs to 13 residues. V lost 3 bases, J lost 1 base, and 7 bases lay in between. Per the germline V gene, CDR1 is SGHKS and CDR2 is YYEKEE (reference sequence). The CDR3 DNA reads TGTGCCAGCAGCTATACAGCGAACACTGAAGCTTTCTTT. It specifies CASSYTANTEAFF.

This clonotype has only a few counts. This chain links TRBV19 with TRBJ1-6; 7 bases match TRBD1. With 9 bases clipped from V and 5 bases from J, the junction kept 7 bases outside the gene matches. From germline, CDR1 is LNHDA and CDR2 SQIVND (reference sequence). The CDR3 runs to 14 residues. The CDR3 sequence: CASQTGTDNSPLHF. CDR3 DNA sequence: TGTGCCAGCCAAACCGGGACAGATAATTCACCCCTCCACTTT.

This clonotype showed up many times. This chain links TRBV20-1 with TRBJ1-2; no definite D call. This CDR3 comprises 12 residues. Trimming took 1 base from V and 8 from J, leaving 11 bases between them. Germline V gives CDR1 DFQATT, CDR2 SNEGSKA (reference sequence). CDR3 DNA sequence: TGCAGTGCTAGAGGGCGGTTGGGAGGCTACACCTTC. It yields the protein CSARGRLGGYTF.

Of note for this clonotype: This is likely a read error, given that the CDR3 carries no conserved phenylalanine or tryptophan at its end. J is TRBJ2-7 and V is TRBV3-1; D is possibly TRBD1 or TRBD2 (5 bases each). V lost 6 bases, J lost 2 bases, and 11 bases lay in between. In germline, CDR1 is LGHDT, CDR2 YNNKEL (reference sequence). The CDR3 sequence is 13 residues long. The CDR3 sequence is CASSGRDPYEQYL. In nucleotides, the CDR3 is TGTGCCAGCAGTGGACGGGACCCCTACGAGCAGTACCTC.

This clonotype was observed at least ten times. The chain is built from TRBV12-3 or TRBV12-4 and TRBJ1-2, with D uncertain. There are 13 residues in the CDR3. V lost 11 bases and J lost 1, with 14 bases in between. CDR3 bases: TGTGCCGCCTGGACGGCCTTTAACTATGGCTACACCTTC. Amino acids: CAAWTAFNYGYTF.

This clonotype was counted ten times or more. CDR3 amino acids: CASTIFSWDTEAFF. DNA for the CDR3: TGTGCCAGCACCATCTTCTCCTGGGACACTGAAGCTTTCTTT. This rearrangement joins TRBV6-1 to TRBJ1-1; unclear D gene. V was pared by 7 bases and J by 3 bases, with 15 bases between. The CDR3 has 14 residues. Germline assignment: CDR1 MNHNS and CDR2 SASEGT.